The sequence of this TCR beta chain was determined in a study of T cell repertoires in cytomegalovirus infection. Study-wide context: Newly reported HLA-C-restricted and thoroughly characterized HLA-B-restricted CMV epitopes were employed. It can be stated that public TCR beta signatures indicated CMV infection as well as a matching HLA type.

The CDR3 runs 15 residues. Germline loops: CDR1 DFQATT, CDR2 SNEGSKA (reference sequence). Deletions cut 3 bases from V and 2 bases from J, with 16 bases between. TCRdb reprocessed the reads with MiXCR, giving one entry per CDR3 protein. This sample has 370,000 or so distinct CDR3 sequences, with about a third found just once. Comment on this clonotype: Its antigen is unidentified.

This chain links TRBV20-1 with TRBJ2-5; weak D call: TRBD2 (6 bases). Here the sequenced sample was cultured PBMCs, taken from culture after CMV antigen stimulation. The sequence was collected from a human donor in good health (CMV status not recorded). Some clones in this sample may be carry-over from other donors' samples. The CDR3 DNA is TGCAGTGCTAGGCCGCGGGAAGGAAGTCAAGAGACCCAGTACTTC. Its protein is CSARPREGSQETQYF.